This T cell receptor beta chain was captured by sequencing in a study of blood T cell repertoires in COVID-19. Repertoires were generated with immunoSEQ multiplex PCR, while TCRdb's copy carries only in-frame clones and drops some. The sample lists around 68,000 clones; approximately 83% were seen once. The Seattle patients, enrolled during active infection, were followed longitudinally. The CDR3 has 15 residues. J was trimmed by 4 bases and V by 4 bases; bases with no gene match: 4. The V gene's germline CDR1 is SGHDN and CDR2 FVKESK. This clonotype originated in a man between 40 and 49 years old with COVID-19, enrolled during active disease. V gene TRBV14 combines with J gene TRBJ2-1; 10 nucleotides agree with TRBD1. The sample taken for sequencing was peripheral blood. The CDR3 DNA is TGTGCCAGCAGCCCCGGGACAGGGGTGTACAATGAGCAGTTCTTC. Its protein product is CASSPGTGVYNEQFF. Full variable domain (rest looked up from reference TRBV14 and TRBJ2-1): EAGVTQFPSHSVIEKGQTVTLRCDPISGHDNLYWYRRVMGKEIKFLLHFVKESKQDESGMPNNRFLAERTGGTYSTLKVQPAELEDSGVYFCASSPGTGVYNEQFFGPGTRLTVL.